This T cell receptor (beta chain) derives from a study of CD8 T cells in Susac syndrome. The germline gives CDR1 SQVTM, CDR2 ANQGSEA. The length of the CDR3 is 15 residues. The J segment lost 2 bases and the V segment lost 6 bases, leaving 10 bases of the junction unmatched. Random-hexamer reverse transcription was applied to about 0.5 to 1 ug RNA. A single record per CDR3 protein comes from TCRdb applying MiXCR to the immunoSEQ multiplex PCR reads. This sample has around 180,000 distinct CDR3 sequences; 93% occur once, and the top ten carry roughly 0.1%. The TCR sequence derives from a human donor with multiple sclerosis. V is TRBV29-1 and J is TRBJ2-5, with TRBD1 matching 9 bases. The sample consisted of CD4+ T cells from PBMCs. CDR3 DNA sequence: TGCAGCGTGTTAACCAAGACAGGGGGGCAAGAGACCCAGTACTTC. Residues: CSVLTKTGGQETQYF.